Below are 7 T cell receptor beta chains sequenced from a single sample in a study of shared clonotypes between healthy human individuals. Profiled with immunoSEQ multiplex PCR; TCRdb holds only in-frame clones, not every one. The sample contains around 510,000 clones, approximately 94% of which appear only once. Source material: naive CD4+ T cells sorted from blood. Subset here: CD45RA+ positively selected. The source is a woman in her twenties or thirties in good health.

This chain's CDR3 is CASSLWGIQAEKLFF. The CDR3 DNA follows: TGTGCCAGCAGTTTATGGGGCATTCAGGCAGAAAAACTGTTTTTT. This chain links TRBV28 with TRBJ1-4; D call uncertain. The CDR3 runs 15 residues. The germline V and J ends were trimmed by 0 bases and 8 bases, with 13 bases remaining between them. From germline, CDR1 is MDHEN and CDR2 SYDVKM. The entire variable domain, with the rest obtained from reference TRBV28 and TRBJ1-4, is as follows: DVKVTQSSRYLVKRTGEKVFLECVQDMDHENMFWYRQDPGLGLRLIYFSYDVKMKEKGDIPEGYSVSREKKERFSLILESASTNQTSMYLCASSLWGIQAEKLFFGSGTQLSVL.

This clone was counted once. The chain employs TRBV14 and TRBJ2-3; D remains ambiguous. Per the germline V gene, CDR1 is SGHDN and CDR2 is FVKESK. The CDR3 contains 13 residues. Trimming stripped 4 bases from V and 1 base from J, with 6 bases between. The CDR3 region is CASSRYRTDTQYF. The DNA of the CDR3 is TGTGCCAGCAGCCGGTACCGCACAGATACGCAGTATTTT.

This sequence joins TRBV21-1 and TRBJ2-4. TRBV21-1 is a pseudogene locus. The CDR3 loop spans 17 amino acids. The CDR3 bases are TGTGCCAGCAGCAAAGCACGGGCAATCCAGGCCAAAAACATTCAGTACTTC. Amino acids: CASSKARAIQAKNIQYF.

The CDR3 DNA follows: TGTGCCAGCAGTTTATTGTCCATAGGTAGACAGGGAGCCTCTGGGGCCAACGTCCTGACTTTC. This encodes CASSLLSIGRQGASGANVLTF. The V call is TRBV27, the J call TRBJ2-6; TRBD1 matches at 7 bases. V lost 1 base and J lost 0; bases outside the gene matches: 15. Germline CDR1 reads MNHEY; CDR2 reads SMNVEV (reference sequence). The CDR3 consists of 21 residues.

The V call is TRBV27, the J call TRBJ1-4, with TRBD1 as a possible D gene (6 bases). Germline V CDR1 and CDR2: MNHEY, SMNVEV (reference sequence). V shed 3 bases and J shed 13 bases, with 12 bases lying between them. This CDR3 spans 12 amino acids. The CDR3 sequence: CASSFNTGRLFF. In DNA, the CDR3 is TGTGCCAGCAGTTTTAATACAGGGAGACTGTTTTTT.

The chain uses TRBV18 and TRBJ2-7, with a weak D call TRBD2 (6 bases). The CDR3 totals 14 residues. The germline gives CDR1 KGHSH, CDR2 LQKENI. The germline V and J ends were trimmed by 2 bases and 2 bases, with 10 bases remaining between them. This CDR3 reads CASSPGGVPYEQYF. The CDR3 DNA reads TGTGCCAGCTCACCAGGCGGGGTTCCCTACGAGCAGTACTTC.

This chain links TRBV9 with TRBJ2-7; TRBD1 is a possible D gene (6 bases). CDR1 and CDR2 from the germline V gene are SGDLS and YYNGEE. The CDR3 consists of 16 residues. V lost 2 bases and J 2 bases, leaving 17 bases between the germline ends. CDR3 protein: CASSVNRDTRAYEQYF. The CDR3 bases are TGTGCCAGCAGCGTGAACCGGGACACTCGAGCCTACGAGCAGTACTTC.